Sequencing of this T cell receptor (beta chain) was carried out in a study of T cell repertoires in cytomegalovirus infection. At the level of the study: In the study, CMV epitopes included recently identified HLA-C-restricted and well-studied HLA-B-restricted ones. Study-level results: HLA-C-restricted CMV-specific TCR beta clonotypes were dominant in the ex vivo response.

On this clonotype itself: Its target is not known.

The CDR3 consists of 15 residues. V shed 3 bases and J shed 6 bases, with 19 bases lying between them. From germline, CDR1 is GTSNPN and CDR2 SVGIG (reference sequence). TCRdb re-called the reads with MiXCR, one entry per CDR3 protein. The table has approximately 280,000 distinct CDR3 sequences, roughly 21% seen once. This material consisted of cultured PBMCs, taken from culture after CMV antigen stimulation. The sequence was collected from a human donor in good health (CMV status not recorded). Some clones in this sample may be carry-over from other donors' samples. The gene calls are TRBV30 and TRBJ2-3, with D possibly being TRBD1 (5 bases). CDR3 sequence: CAWSPGARPADTQYF. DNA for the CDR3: TGTGCCTGGAGCCCTGGGGCTCGGCCAGCCGATACGCAGTATTTT. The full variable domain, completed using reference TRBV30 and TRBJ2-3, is SQTIHQWPATLVQPVGSPLSLECTVEGTSNPNLYWYRQAAGRGLQLLFYSVGIGQISSEVPQNLSASRPQDRQFILSSKKLLLSDSGFYLCAWSPGARPADTQYFGPGTRLTVL.